A selection of T cell receptor beta chains follows, all from one sample in a study of cytomegalovirus exposure and HLA in healthy donors. TCRdb's copy holds only in-frame clones and misses some; the assay was immunoSEQ multiplex PCR. The data contain approximately 190,000 clones, approximately 78% of them singletons. Sequencing was performed on PBMCs. These receptor sequences come from a woman aged 30 to 39 in good health and CMV-seropositive. The CDR3 runs from the conserved cysteine through the conserved F or W. Fields, in order: CDR3 length, clone size, J gene, V gene, D gene, CDR3 DNA, CDR3 protein. The D gene is left open where the match is weak. Clone size is shown for a subset of rows, as once, few, many or a class of expanded clone.

len: 17; abundance: few; j_gene: TRBJ1-4; v_gene: TRBV7-9; d_gene: TRBD1; CDR3nt: TGTGCCAGCAGCTTAACGGACAGGGGAACGCCTAATGAAAAACTGTTTTTT; CDR3aa: CASSLTDRGTPNEKLFF
len: 14; abundance: NA; j_gene: TRBJ1-3; v_gene: TRBV2; d_gene: TRBD1; CDR3nt: TGTGCCAGCAGCGTGACAGGGGGCCGAAACACCATATATTTT; CDR3aa: CASSVTGGRNTIYF
len: 13; abundance: once; j_gene: TRBJ1-1; v_gene: TRBV5-1; d_gene: NA; CDR3nt: TGCGCCAGCTCTGGGACTCCCTCGGCTGAAGCTTTCTTT; CDR3aa: CASSGTPSAEAFF
len: 14; abundance: NA; j_gene: TRBJ2-1; v_gene: TRBV29-1; d_gene: NA; CDR3nt: TGCAGCGTCGTGCCCCCGAGCTCCTACAATGAGCAGTTCTTC; CDR3aa: CSVVPPSSYNEQFF
len: 13; abundance: NA; j_gene: TRBJ1-2; v_gene: TRBV19; d_gene: TRBD1; CDR3nt: TGTGCCAGTAGTATGGACAGGGGCTATGGCTACACCTTC; CDR3aa: CASSMDRGYGYTF
len: 14; abundance: NA; j_gene: TRBJ2-1; v_gene: TRBV4-3; d_gene: TRBD2; CDR3nt: TGCGCCAGCAGCCAAGGACTAGCGGACAATGAGCAGTTCTTC; CDR3aa: CASSQGLADNEQFF
len: 13; abundance: NA; j_gene: TRBJ2-7; v_gene: TRBV7-2; d_gene: NA; CDR3nt: TGTGCCAGCAGCTTCGGAAGCAGGAACGAGCAGTACTTC; CDR3aa: CASSFGSRNEQYF
len: 13; abundance: NA; j_gene: TRBJ1-2; v_gene: TRBV6-5; d_gene: TRBD1; CDR3nt: TGTGCCAGCAGTCAGGGACAGGGAGGTGGCTACACCTTC; CDR3aa: CASSQGQGGGYTF
len: 13; abundance: NA; j_gene: TRBJ2-3; v_gene: TRBV27; d_gene: NA; CDR3nt: TGTGCCAGCAGTCCTTATCCGGGGGATACGCAGTATTTT; CDR3aa: CASSPYPGDTQYF
len: 13; abundance: NA; j_gene: TRBJ2-7; v_gene: TRBV11-3; d_gene: NA; CDR3nt: TGTGCCAGCAGCTTACAGGGAAGCTACGAGCAGTACTTC; CDR3aa: CASSLQGSYEQYF
len: 16; abundance: NA; j_gene: TRBJ1-3; v_gene: TRBV2; d_gene: TRBD1; CDR3nt: TGTGCCAGCAGGACCCAGGACAGGTCCTCTGGAAACACCATATATTTT; CDR3aa: CASRTQDRSSGNTIYF
len: 15; abundance: NA; j_gene: TRBJ1-2; v_gene: TRBV6-6; d_gene: NA; CDR3nt: TGTGCCAGCAGCAGAAAGACTGGCCCTCTCTATGGCTACACCTTC; CDR3aa: CASSRKTGPLYGYTF
len: 17; abundance: once; j_gene: TRBJ2-3; v_gene: TRBV6-4; d_gene: TRBD2; CDR3nt: TGTGCCAGCAGTGACTCAGGGCGGGGGGCCACCACAGATACGCAGTATTTT; CDR3aa: CASSDSGRGATTDTQYF
len: 16; abundance: NA; j_gene: TRBJ2-7; v_gene: TRBV28; d_gene: NA; CDR3nt: TGTGCCAGCAGTTTCGCGTTTGCGGTCCGGTCCTACGAGCAGTACTTC; CDR3aa: CASSFAFAVRSYEQYF
len: 15; abundance: few; j_gene: TRBJ1-5; v_gene: TRBV6-1; d_gene: NA; CDR3nt: TGTGCCAGCAGTGAAGCGGCAGGGGACGGTCAGCCCCAGCATTTT; CDR3aa: CASSEAAGDGQPQHF
len: 16; abundance: NA; j_gene: TRBJ1-2; v_gene: TRBV27; d_gene: NA; CDR3nt: TGTGCCAGCAGTTTATCGAGGGGGTTAGCTAACTATGGCTACACCTTC; CDR3aa: CASSLSRGLANYGYTF
len: 16; abundance: NA; j_gene: TRBJ2-2; v_gene: TRBV14; d_gene: TRBD2; CDR3nt: TGTGCCAGCAGCCAGGGACTAGCCGATAACACCGGGGAGCTGTTTTTT; CDR3aa: CASSQGLADNTGELFF
len: 17; abundance: NA; j_gene: TRBJ2-7; v_gene: TRBV11-2; d_gene: TRBD2; CDR3nt: TGTGCCAGCAGCCCTGGACTAGCGGGAAGGGGCTTCTACGAGCAGTACTTC; CDR3aa: CASSPGLAGRGFYEQYF
len: 13; abundance: once; j_gene: TRBJ2-5; v_gene: TRBV28; d_gene: TRBD1; CDR3nt: TGTGCCACATCGGACAGGGTGAGGGAGACCCAGTACTTC; CDR3aa: CATSDRVRETQYF
len: 14; abundance: NA; j_gene: TRBJ1-5; v_gene: TRBV7-9; d_gene: TRBD1; CDR3nt: TGTGCCAGCAGCCGACAGGGCTCTGGTCAGCCCCAGCATTTT; CDR3aa: CASSRQGSGQPQHF
len: 13; abundance: NA; j_gene: TRBJ2-7; v_gene: TRBV5-6; d_gene: TRBD1; CDR3nt: TGTGCCAGCACCTGGCAGGGGGCCTACGAGCAGTACTTC; CDR3aa: CASTWQGAYEQYF
len: 15; abundance: NA; j_gene: TRBJ2-2; v_gene: TRBV9; d_gene: TRBD1; CDR3nt: TGTGCCAGCAGCGTAGGGGACAGGGACACCGGGGAGCTGTTTTTT; CDR3aa: CASSVGDRDTGELFF
len: 16; abundance: NA; j_gene: TRBJ1-5; v_gene: TRBV6-1; d_gene: TRBD1; CDR3nt: TGTGCCAGCAGTGAATGGAACGGACAGGGCCATCAGCCCCAGCATTTT; CDR3aa: CASSEWNGQGHQPQHF